This T cell receptor beta chain derives from a study of blood T cell repertoires in COVID-19. Study in general: Collection of acute and convalescent COVID-19 samples took place in the United States, Italy and Spain.

Method: immunoSEQ multiplex PCR; TCRdb's copy keeps in-frame clones and lacks some. Altogether more than 90,000 clones are present, 87% being singletons, with the ten largest covering 7.7%. V shed 5 bases and J 6 bases; nucleotides not matched to a gene: 8. CDR1 is SGHVS and CDR2 is FNYEAQ in the germline V gene. The CDR3 contains 14 residues. The rearrangement uses TRBV7-6 and TRBJ2-3, with TRBD2 matching over 7 bases. The specimen sequenced was peripheral blood. This TCR derives from a human donor in a cohort sampled during active COVID-19. The CDR3 nucleotides read TGTGCCAGCAGCGGGAGGGACTACTCGGATACGCAGTATTTT. Encoded protein: CASSGRDYSDTQYF.